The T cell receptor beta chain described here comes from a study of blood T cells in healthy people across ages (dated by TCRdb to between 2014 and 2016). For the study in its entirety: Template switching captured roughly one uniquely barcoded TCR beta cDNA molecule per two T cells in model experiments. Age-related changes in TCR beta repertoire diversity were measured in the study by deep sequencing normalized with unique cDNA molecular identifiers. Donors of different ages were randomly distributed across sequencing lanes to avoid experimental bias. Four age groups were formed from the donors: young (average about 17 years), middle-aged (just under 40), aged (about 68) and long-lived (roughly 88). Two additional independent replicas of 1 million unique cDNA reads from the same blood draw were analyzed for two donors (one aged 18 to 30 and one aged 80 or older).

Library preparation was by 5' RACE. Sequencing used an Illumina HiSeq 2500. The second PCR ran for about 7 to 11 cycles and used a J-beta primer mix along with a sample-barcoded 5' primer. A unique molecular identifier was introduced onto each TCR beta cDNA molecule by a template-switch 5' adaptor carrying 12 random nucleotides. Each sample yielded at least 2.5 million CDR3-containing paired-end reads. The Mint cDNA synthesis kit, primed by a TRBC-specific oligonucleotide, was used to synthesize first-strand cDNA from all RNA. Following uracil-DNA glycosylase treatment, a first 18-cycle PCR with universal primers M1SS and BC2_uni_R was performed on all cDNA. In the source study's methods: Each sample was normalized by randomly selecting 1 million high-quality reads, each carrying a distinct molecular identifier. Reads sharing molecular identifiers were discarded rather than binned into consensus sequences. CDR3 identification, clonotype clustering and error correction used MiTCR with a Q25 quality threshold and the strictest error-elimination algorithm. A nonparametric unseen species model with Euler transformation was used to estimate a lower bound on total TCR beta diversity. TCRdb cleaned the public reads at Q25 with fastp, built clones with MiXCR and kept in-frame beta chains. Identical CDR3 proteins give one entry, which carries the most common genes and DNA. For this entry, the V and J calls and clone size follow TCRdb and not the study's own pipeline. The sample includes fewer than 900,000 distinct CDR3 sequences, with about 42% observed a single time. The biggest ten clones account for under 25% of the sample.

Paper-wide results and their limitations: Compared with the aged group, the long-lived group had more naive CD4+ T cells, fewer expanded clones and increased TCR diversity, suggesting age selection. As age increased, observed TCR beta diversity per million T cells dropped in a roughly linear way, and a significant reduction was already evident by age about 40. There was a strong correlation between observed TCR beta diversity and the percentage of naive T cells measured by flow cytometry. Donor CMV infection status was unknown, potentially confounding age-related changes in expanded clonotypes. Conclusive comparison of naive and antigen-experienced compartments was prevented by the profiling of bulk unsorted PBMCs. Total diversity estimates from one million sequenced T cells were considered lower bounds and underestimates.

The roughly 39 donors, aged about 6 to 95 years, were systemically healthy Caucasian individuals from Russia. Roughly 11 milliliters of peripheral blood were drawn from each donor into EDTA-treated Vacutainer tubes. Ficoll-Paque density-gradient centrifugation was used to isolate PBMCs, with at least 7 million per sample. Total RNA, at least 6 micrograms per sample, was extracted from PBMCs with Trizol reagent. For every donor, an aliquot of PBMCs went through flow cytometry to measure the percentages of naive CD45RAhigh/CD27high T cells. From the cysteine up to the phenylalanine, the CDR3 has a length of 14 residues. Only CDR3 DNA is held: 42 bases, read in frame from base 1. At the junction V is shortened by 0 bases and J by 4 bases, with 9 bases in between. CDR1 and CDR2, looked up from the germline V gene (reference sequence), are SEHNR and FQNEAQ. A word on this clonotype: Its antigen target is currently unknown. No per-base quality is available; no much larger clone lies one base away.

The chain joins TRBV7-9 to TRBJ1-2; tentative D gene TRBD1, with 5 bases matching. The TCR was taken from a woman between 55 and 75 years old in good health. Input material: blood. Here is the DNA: TGTGCCAGCAGCTTAGCGCAGGGAAGCTATGGCTACACCTTC. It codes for CASSLAQGSYGYTF. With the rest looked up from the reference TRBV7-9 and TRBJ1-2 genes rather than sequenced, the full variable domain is DTGVSQNPRHKITKRGQNVTFRCDPISEHNRLYWYRQTLGQGPEFLTYFQNEAQLEKSRLLSDRFSAERPKGSFSTLEIQRTEQGDSAMYLCASSLAQGSYGYTFGSGTRLTVV.